Sequencing of this TCR beta chain was carried out in a study of PD-L1 blockade in urothelial cancer. Study in general: At 3 weeks after treatment start (second dose) and again at 6 weeks, blood was analyzed. Blood gave a median about 140,000 T cells.

Germline loops: CDR1 SQVTM, CDR2 ANQGSEA. With 7 bases clipped from V and 2 bases from J, the junction kept 9 bases outside the gene matches. CDR3 length: 15 residues. Spike-ins of synthetic TCR analog templates went into each PCR. Clones were sequenced by immunoSEQ multiplex PCR, and TCRdb holds only the in-frame ones, with some missing. The data show more than 75,000 clones, over 90% seen once. Sequencing used PBMCs, obtained around atezolizumab (anti-PD-L1) treatment. V usage is TRBV29-1 and J usage is TRBJ2-7; the match to TRBD2 covers 12 bases. The TCR was taken from a man in his sixties with urothelial cancer. This CDR3 reads CSGEVLAGGTYEQYF. As DNA, the CDR3 is TGCAGCGGCGAGGTACTAGCGGGAGGTACCTACGAGCAGTACTTC.